These 25 T cell receptor beta chains share one sample of origin, sequenced in a study of control samples from healthy donors and cancer patients (dated by TCRdb to the early 2020s). The receptor library was made with the immunoSEQ multiplex PCR assay. TCRdb limited this immuneACCESS table to in-frame rearrangements with V and J called. A share of clones is missing; checked studies link under half to unresolved V genes, and the rest is unexplained. This sample has approximately 170,000 clones in its table, and 85% to 90% of those were observed once. The ten largest clonotypes hold over 4% of the sample. Source material: blood. The receptors originated from a woman in her twenties or thirties in good health.

This sequence joins TRBV9 and TRBJ1-3, with unresolved D. CDR1 and CDR2 from the germline V gene are SGDLS and YYNGEE. The germline V and J ends were trimmed by 0 bases and 0 bases, with 4 bases remaining between them. The CDR3 spans 14 residues. CDR3 residues: CASSVGASGNTIYF. CDR3 bases: TGTGCCAGCAGCGTAGGGGCCTCTGGAAACACCATATATTTT.

This rearrangement joins TRBV7-9 to TRBJ2-2; 9 nucleotides match TRBD1. Germline V lookup: CDR1 SEHNR, CDR2 FQNEAQ (reference sequence). The CDR3 sequence is 16 residues long. V lost 2 bases to trimming and J lost 5 bases; unmatched junction nucleotides: 6. In DNA form, the CDR3 reads TGTGCCAGCAGCTTACCCGGGACAGGGAAGACCGGGGAGCTGTTTTTT. Amino acids: CASSLPGTGKTGELFF. The variable domain in full, with the rest retrieved from reference TRBV7-9 and TRBJ2-2, is DTGVSQNPRHKITKRGQNVTFRCDPISEHNRLYWYRQTLGQGPEFLTYFQNEAQLEKSRLLSDRFSAERPKGSFSTLEIQRTEQGDSAMYLCASSLPGTGKTGELFFGEGSRLTVL.

This clone was found a few times. The CDR3 DNA is TGTGCCACTCGACGGGCGGGAGGCACAGAGACCCAGTACTTC. Translating gives CATRRAGGTETQYF. V is TRBV15 and J is TRBJ2-5; 8 bases agree with TRBD2. Germline loops: CDR1 LNHNV, CDR2 YYDKDF (reference sequence). There are 14 residues in the CDR3. V shed 9 bases and J 4 bases; nucleotides not matched to a gene: 10.

This clone was recorded once. The chain combines TRBV9 with TRBJ2-7; D assignment may be TRBD1 or TRBD2 (6 bases each). Trimming removed 4 bases at V and 2 bases at J, with 16 bases between. CDR1 is SGDLS, CDR2 YYNGEE, per germline. The CDR3 spans 15 residues. The CDR3 DNA reads as TGTGCCAGCAGCTTCCGTGAGGGGGGACCCTACGAGCAGTACTTC. It encodes CASSFREGGPYEQYF. Full variable domain (outside the CDR3, taken from reference TRBV9 and TRBJ2-7): DSGVTQTPKHLITATGQRVTLRCSPRSGDLSVYWYQQSLDQGLQFLIQYYNGEERAKGNILERFSAQQFPDLHSELNLSSLELGDSALYFCASSFREGGPYEQYFGPGTRLTVT.

The chain is built from TRBV12-5 and TRBJ2-1; D might be TRBD1 or TRBD2, each matching 6 bases. V lost 6 bases and J 7 bases, leaving 13 bases between the germline ends. The CDR3 has 13 amino acids. The germline V gene encodes CDR1 LGHNT and CDR2 FRNRAP. CDR3 in amino acids: CASGPTGANEQFF. The CDR3, as DNA: TGTGCTAGTGGCCCTACGGGGGCGAATGAGCAGTTCTTC. Variable domain in full (rest from reference TRBV12-5 and TRBJ2-1): DARVTQTPRHKVTEMGQEVTMRCQPILGHNTVFWYRQTMMQGLELLAYFRNRAPLDDSGMPKDRFSAEMPDATLATLKIQPSEPRDSAVYFCASGPTGANEQFFGPGTRLTVL.

J is TRBJ1-1 and V is TRBV12-3 or TRBV12-4; 7 bases align to TRBD1. CDR3 length equals 13 residues. Trimming took 3 bases from V and 11 from J; bases not matched to a gene: 9. The CDR3 is CASSLLGGVDAFF. DNA of the CDR3: TGTGCCAGCAGTTTGCTAGGGGGCGTTGATGCTTTCTTT.

The rearrangement links TRBV2 to TRBJ2-3; 16 bases align to TRBD2. Trimming took 8 bases from V and 2 from J; bases not matched to a gene: 7. The CDR3 extends over 17 amino acids. Germline CDR1 reads SNHLY; CDR2 reads FYNNEI. The CDR3 sequence is CASVPGLAGGATDTQYF. CDR3 in DNA: TGTGCCAGCGTGCCGGGACTAGCGGGAGGGGCCACAGATACGCAGTATTTT.

This sequence joins TRBV3-1 (or the pseudogene TRBV3-2) and TRBJ2-7; D perhaps matches TRBD1 (5 bases). The CDR3 covers 14 residues. Germline assignment: CDR1 LGHDT and CDR2 YNNKEL (reference sequence). V was cut by 0 bases and J by 6 bases, with 12 bases left in between. The CDR3 DNA is TGTGCCAGCAGCCAAGATCTGTGGGGCGGCGAGCAGTACTTC. Translating gives CASSQDLWGGEQYF.

There are a few counts of this clone. The chain recombines TRBV6-5 with TRBJ2-3; D is possibly TRBD1 or TRBD2 (6 bases each). From germline, CDR1 is MNHEY and CDR2 SVGAGI. The CDR3 has 15 residues. With 5 bases removed from V and 3 bases from J, the gap between germline ends came to 15 bases. CDR3 in DNA: TGTGCCAGCAGTCACCGAGGGGGGAGAACAGATACGCAGTATTTT. Amino acids: CASSHRGGRTDTQYF.

This clone occurred once. The chain carries TRBV6-4 and TRBJ1-1; D ambiguous. Trimming cost V 1 base and J 9 bases, with 12 bases left between them. Germline values: CDR1 MRHNA, CDR2 SNTAGT. The CDR3 is made up of 13 amino acids. CDR3 sequence reads: CASSDFGPGQAFF. For the CDR3, the DNA is TGTGCCAGCAGTGACTTTGGGCCCGGCCAAGCTTTCTTT.

CDR3 protein: CASSQVAGGYNEQFF. CDR3 DNA sequence: TGTGCCAGCAGCCAAGTAGCGGGGGGATACAATGAGCAGTTCTTC. This sequence joins TRBV4-2 and TRBJ2-1, with 10 positions matching TRBD2. The junction had 1 base not matched to a gene; V was cut back by 1 base and J by 4 bases. The CDR3 loop spans 15 amino acids. The V gene's germline CDR1 is LGHNA and CDR2 YNFKEQ.

The CDR3 sequence: CASSRDRSTDTQYF. CDR3 DNA sequence: TGTGCCAGCAGCCGGGACCGCAGCACAGATACGCAGTATTTT. This chain uses TRBV7-9 with TRBJ2-3; possibly TRBD1 or TRBD2 for D (5 bases each). This CDR3 spans 14 amino acids. V dropped 5 bases and J dropped 0 bases, with 9 bases sitting between them. Germline CDR1 SEHNR, CDR2 FQNEAQ (reference sequence).

This chain's CDR3 is CASNPSSNGWVGIPGNIQYF. The CDR3 nucleotides are TGTGCCAGTAACCCGTCCTCCAATGGGTGGGTGGGGATCCCCGGCAACATTCAGTACTTC. The chain carries TRBV19 and TRBJ2-4; the D is unclear. Germline V CDR1 and CDR2: LNHDA, SQIVND (reference sequence). The ends were cut back, 7 bases at V and 7 bases at J, with 35 bases in the middle. This CDR3 spans 20 amino acids.

V and J are TRBV5-4 and TRBJ1-6, with 9 nucleotides matching TRBD1. Germline-derived CDR1 and CDR2 are SGHNT and YYREEE (reference sequence). Trimming cost V 5 bases and J 8 bases; bases outside gene matches: 8. The CDR3 spans 15 residues. This CDR3 reads CASRPTGGSDSPLHF. The CDR3 nucleotides are TGTGCCAGCAGACCTACAGGGGGCTCGGATTCACCCCTCCACTTT.

CDR3 sequence: CASSPEGARGDTIYF. In DNA form, the CDR3 reads TGTGCCAGCAGCCCTGAGGGGGCGCGGGGAGACACCATATATTTT. The chain couples TRBV7-2 to TRBJ1-3, with TRBD1 matching over 7 bases. The CDR3 has 15 amino acids. The germline gives CDR1 SGHTA, CDR2 FQGNSA. V lost 5 bases to trimming and J lost 8 bases; unmatched junction nucleotides: 12.

This clone was counted only a few times. The chain has TRBV28 and TRBJ1-5; TRBD1 matches at 9 bases. The CDR3 has 17 amino acids. J lost 4 bases, V lost 6 bases, and 13 bases had no gene match. Per germline, CDR1 MDHEN and CDR2 SYDVKM. This chain's CDR3 is CASSPGQGGFGNQPQHF. The CDR3 DNA reads as TGTGCCAGCAGCCCGGGACAGGGAGGTTTTGGGAATCAGCCCCAGCATTTT.

The rearrangement links TRBV7-9 to TRBJ1-4; 7 bases map to TRBD1. CDR3 size: 15 residues. CDR1 and CDR2 from the germline V gene are SEHNR and FQNEAQ (reference sequence). J lost 8 bases, V lost 5 bases, and 11 bases had no gene match. The CDR3 nucleotides read TGTGCCAGCAGCCACAGGGACAGACTAAGAGAAAAACTGTTTTTT. Translated, it gives CASSHRDRLREKLFF.

V and J are TRBV7-2 and TRBJ2-3; the match to TRBD2 covers 8 bases. Germline V lookup: CDR1 SGHTA, CDR2 FQGNSA. The CDR3 loop spans 14 amino acids. J gave up 0 bases and V 8 bases, and 4 bases lay outside the gene matches. The CDR3 region is CASSASGSTDTQYF. CDR3 DNA sequence: TGTGCCAGCTCGGCTAGCGGGAGCACAGATACGCAGTATTTT. The full variable domain, in which reference TRBV7-2 and TRBJ2-3 provide the parts outside the CDR3, is GAGVSQSPSNKVTEKGKDVELRCDPISGHTALYWYRQSLGQGLEFLIYFQGNSAPDKSGLPSDRFSAERTGGSVSTLTIQRTQQEDSAVYLCASSASGSTDTQYFGPGTRLTVL.

This clone was found many times. The chain has TRBV4-1 and TRBJ1-3; unclear D gene. This CDR3 is built from 18 residues. Trimming shortened V by 1 base and J by 0 bases, and 16 bases separated the two germline ends. Germline lookup yields CDR1 MGHRA and CDR2 YSYEKL. Here the CDR3 DNA reads TGCGCCAGCAGCCAAGTAGATATGGGATTTAGCTCTGGAAACACCATATATTTT. Translated, it gives CASSQVDMGFSSGNTIYF.

This clone came up a few times. The rearrangement links TRBV7-9 to TRBJ2-3, with D unclear. CDR1 is SEHNR, CDR2 FQNEAQ, per germline (reference sequence). The V end was cut by 1 base, the J end by 5 bases, with 10 bases between. The CDR3 length is 14 residues. The CDR3 is CASSLGATGDTQYF. The CDR3, as DNA: TGTGCCAGCAGCTTAGGAGCAACCGGAGATACGCAGTATTTT.

The V call is TRBV5-1, the J call TRBJ2-5; possibly TRBD2 for D (5 bases). This CDR3 has 15 residues. Trimming took 0 bases from V and 3 from J, leaving 12 bases between them. Germline CDR1 SGHRS, CDR2 YFSETQ. For the CDR3, the DNA is TGCGCCAGCAGCTTGGAGGGAGTGGCGGAAGAGACCCAGTACTTC. Its translation: CASSLEGVAEETQYF.

The count of this clone is one. V usage is TRBV18 and J usage is TRBJ1-2; no definite D call. From germline, CDR1 is KGHSH and CDR2 LQKENI. The ends were cut back, 4 bases at V and 2 bases at J, with 11 bases in the middle. The CDR3 extends over 14 amino acids. The CDR3 bases are TGTGCCAGCTCACGGTCGGGTGAAAACTATGGCTACACCTTC. Translation: CASSRSGENYGYTF.

The chain employs TRBV9 and TRBJ2-3, with 9 bases that match TRBD2. The ends lost 1 base at V and 6 bases at J; junction bases unmatched: 3. CDR1 and CDR2 from the germline V gene are SGDLS and YYNGEE. The CDR3 is made up of 14 amino acids. The DNA for the CDR3 is TGTGCCAGCAGCGTACTAGCGGGACTGGATACGCAGTATTTT. It is translated as CASSVLAGLDTQYF.

This chain uses TRBV20-1 with TRBJ2-3, with TRBD2 identical over 10 bases. The V gene end was trimmed by 3 bases and the J gene end by 2 bases; junction bases not matched to a gene: 5. The CDR3 runs 15 residues. Germline V gives CDR1 DFQATT, CDR2 SNEGSKA (reference sequence). CDR3 nucleotide sequence: TGCAGTGCTAGTCCACTAGCGGGGTTCACAGATACGCAGTATTTT. Its protein is CSASPLAGFTDTQYF.

V usage is TRBV28 and J usage is TRBJ2-7; D possibly corresponds to TRBD2 (5 bases). The germline gives CDR1 MDHEN, CDR2 SYDVKM. Trimming cost V 10 bases and J 1 base, with 14 bases left between them. This CDR3 comprises 13 residues. The CDR3 DNA reads as TGTGCCACAGGACTGTCGCTTTCCTACGAGCAGTACTTC. Its translation is CATGLSLSYEQYF.